This T cell receptor beta chain was sequenced in a study of lymphopenia after photon versus proton radiotherapy. Study-wide points: Post-nadir TCR diversity decline inversely tracked overall survival among those who died. After the lymphocyte nadir, photon-treated repertoires showed oligoclonal expansion, especially of CD8+ Temra cells.

Worth noting for this clone: Antigen: not known.

This CDR3 has 18 residues. Germline-derived CDR1 and CDR2 are LNHDA and SQIVND (reference sequence). The V and J ends lost 1 base and 0 bases, in that order; junction bases with no gene match: 9. Method: immunoSEQ multiplex PCR; TCRdb's copy keeps in-frame clones and lacks some. The repertoire holds about 160,000 clones, roughly nine tenths seen once, with less than 6% in the top ten. Sample: peripheral blood, taken from a patient treated with photon-based radiotherapy. This sequence originates from a man over 45 with gastric cancer. The rearrangement links TRBV19 to TRBJ1-5; 7 bases are shared with TRBD1. CDR3 region: CASSIARTGGYSNQPQHF. DNA of the CDR3: TGTGCCAGTAGTATAGCAAGGACAGGTGGATATAGCAATCAGCCCCAGCATTTT.